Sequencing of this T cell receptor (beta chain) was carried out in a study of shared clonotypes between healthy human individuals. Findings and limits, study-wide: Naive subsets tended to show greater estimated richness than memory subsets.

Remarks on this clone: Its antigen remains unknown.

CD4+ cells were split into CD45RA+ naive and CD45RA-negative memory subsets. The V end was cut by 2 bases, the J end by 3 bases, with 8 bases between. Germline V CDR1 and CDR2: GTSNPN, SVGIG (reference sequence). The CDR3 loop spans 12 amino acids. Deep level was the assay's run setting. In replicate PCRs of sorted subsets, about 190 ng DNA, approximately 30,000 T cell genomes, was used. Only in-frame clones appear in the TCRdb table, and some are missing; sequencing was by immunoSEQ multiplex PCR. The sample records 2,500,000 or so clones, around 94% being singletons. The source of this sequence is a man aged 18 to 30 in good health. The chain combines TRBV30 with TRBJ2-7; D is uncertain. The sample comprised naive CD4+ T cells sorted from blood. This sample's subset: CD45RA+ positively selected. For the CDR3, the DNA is TGTGCCTGGAGTCCCAGTCGCTACGAGCAGTACTTC. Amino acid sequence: CAWSPSRYEQYF. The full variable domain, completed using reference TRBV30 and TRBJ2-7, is SQTIHQWPATLVQPVGSPLSLECTVEGTSNPNLYWYRQAAGRGLQLLFYSVGIGQISSEVPQNLSASRPQDRQFILSSKKLLLSDSGFYLCAWSPSRYEQYFGPGTRLTVT.